These 3 T cell receptor beta chains share one sample of origin, sequenced in a study of T cell repertoires in cytomegalovirus infection. A single record per CDR3 protein comes from TCRdb applying MiXCR to the reads. The profile covers hundreds of thousands of distinct CDR3 sequences, with approximately 24% appearing a single time and 6.5% to 10% taken by the ten largest. The sample was CD8+ T cells from PBMCs. These receptors were obtained from a human donor in good health (CMV status not recorded). Some clones in this sample may be carry-over from other donors' samples.

The sample holds a few counts of this clonotype. The chain has TRBV28 and TRBJ1-1, with D tentatively TRBD1 (5 bases). The CDR3 extends over 15 amino acids. The germline V and J ends were trimmed by 2 bases and 4 bases, with 14 bases remaining between them. Germline V lookup: CDR1 MDHEN, CDR2 SYDVKM. DNA of the CDR3: TGTGCCAGCAGTTTAAGTCAGGGTGGTTCCACTGAAGCTTTCTTT. Protein: CASSLSQGGSTEAFF.

This rearrangement joins TRBV4-3 to TRBJ2-1; the match to TRBD2 covers 13 bases. The germline CDR1 and CDR2 sequences are LGHNA and YSLEER. The ends lost 1 base at V and 6 bases at J; junction bases unmatched: 6. The CDR3 length is 17 residues. The CDR3 region is CASSQVVLAGGSNEQFF. In nucleotides, the CDR3 is TGCGCCAGCAGCCAAGTGGTACTAGCGGGGGGGAGCAATGAGCAGTTCTTC.

CDR3 coding DNA: TGTGCCAGCAGCTTAGCAGAGGCAGTTGGGGAAAAACTGTTTTTT. Protein product: CASSLAEAVGEKLFF. The chain is built from TRBV7-9 and TRBJ1-4, with D unresolved. The germline CDR1 and CDR2 sequences are SEHNR and FQNEAQ (reference sequence). With 0 bases removed from V and 8 bases from J, the gap between germline ends came to 13 bases. The CDR3 covers 15 residues.